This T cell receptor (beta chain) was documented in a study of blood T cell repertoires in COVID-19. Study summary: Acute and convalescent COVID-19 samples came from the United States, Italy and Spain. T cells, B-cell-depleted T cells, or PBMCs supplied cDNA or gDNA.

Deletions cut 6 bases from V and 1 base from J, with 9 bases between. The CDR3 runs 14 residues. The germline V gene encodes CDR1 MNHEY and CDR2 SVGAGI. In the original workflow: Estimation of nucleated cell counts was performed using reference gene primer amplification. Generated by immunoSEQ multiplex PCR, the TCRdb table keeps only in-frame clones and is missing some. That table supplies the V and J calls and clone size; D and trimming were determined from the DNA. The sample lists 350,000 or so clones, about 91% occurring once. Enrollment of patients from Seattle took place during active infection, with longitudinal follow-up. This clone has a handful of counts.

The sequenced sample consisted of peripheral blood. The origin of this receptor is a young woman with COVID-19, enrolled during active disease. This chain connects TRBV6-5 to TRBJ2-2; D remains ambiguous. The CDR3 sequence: CASSLTVNTGELFF. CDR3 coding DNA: TGTGCCAGCAGCCTTACGGTGAACACCGGGGAGCTGTTTTTT.